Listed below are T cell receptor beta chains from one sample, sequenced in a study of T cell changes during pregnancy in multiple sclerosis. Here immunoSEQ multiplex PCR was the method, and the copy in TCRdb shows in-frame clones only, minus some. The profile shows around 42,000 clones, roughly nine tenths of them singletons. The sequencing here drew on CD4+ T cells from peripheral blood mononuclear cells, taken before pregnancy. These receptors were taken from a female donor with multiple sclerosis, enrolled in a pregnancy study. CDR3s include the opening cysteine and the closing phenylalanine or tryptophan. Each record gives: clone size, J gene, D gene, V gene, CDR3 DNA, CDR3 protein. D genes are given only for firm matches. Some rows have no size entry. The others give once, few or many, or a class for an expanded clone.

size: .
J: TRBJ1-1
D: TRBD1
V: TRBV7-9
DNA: TGTGCCAGCAGCCCTAATCTAGGACAGGGCTCGGGAGCTTTCTTT
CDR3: CASSPNLGQGSGAFF

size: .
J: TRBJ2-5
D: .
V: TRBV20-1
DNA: TGCAGTGGGAGAGGCGAAGAGACCCAGTACTTC
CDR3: CSGRGEETQYF

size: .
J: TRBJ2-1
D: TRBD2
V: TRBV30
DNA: TGTGCCTGGAGTTATGGACTAGCGGGGGGGGGAGAGCAGTTCTTC
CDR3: CAWSYGLAGGGEQFF

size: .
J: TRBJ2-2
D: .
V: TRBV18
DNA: TGTGCCAGCTCACCATCTAGGAACACCGGGGAGCTGTTTTTT
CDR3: CASSPSRNTGELFF

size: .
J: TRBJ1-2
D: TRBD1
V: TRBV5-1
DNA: TGCGCCAGCAGCCCGGGACAGGGGCACTATGGCTACACCTTC
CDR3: CASSPGQGHYGYTF

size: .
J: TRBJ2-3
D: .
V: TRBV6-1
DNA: TGTGCCAGCAATCCGGGACTGCCTACAGATACGCAGTATTTT
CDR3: CASNPGLPTDTQYF

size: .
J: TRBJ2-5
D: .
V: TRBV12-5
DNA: TGTGCTAGTGGTTTGGTGGTGGGGGCGGTTCAAGAGACCCAGTACTTC
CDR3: CASGLVVGAVQETQYF

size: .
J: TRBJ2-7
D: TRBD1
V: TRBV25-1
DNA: TGTGCCAGCGGGGGACAGGGAACCTACGAGCAGTACTTC
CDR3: CASGGQGTYEQYF

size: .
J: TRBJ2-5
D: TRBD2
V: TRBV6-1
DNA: TGTGCCAGCTCTGCGGGGGGCCAAGAGACCCAGTACTTC
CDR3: CASSAGGQETQYF

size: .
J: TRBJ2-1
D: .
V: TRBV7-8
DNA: TGTGCCAGCAGCTTGCGCGGCTCCGAATTAACCAATGAGCAGTTCTTC
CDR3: CASSLRGSELTNEQFF

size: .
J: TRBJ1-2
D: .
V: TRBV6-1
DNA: TGTGCCATCCTTCCCGAGGGGGTCTATGGCTACACCTTC
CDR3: CAILPEGVYGYTF

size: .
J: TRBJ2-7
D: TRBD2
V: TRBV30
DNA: TGTGCCTGGAAGGGACTAGCCCGGCCCTACGAGCAGTACTTC
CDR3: CAWKGLARPYEQYF

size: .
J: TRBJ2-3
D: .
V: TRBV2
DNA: TGTGCCAGCAGTGACTGGCTGGGCACAGATACGCAGTATTTT
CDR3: CASSDWLGTDTQYF

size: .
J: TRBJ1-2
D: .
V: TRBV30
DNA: TGTGCCTGGAGTGTATCAGCTAACTATGGCTACACCTTC
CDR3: CAWSVSANYGYTF

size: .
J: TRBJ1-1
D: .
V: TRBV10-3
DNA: TGTGCCATCAGCGGACAGAACACTGAAGCTTTCTTT
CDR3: CAISGQNTEAFF

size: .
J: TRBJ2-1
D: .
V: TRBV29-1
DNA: TGCAGCGTTGAAGTACGATTGGGGGCGACCTACAATGAGCAGTTCTTC
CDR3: CSVEVRLGATYNEQFF

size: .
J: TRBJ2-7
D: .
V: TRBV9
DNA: TGTGCCAGCAGCGTAGGGACAGCGCTCTACGAGCAGTACTTC
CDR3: CASSVGTALYEQYF

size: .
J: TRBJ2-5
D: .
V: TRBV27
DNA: TGTGCCAGCAGTCGAACAGGGTTCCAAGAGACCCAGTACTTC
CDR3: CASSRTGFQETQYF

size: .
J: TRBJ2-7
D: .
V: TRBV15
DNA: TGTGCCACAAGTCCCAGCTCCTACGAGCAGTACTTC
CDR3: CATSPSSYEQYF

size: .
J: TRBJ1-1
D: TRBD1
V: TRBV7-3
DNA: TGTGCCAGCAGCTTCCAGGGGGCGAGCACTGAAGCTTTCTTT
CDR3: CASSFQGASTEAFF

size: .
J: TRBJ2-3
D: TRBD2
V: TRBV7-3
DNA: TGTGCCAGCAGCTTAGGGACTAGCGGGGGCACAGATACGCAGTATTTT
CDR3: CASSLGTSGGTDTQYF

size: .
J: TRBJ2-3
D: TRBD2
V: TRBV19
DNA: TGTGCCAGCTCGCGGGGGGCCCTCTCTAGCACAGATACGCAGTATTTT
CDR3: CASSRGALSSTDTQYF

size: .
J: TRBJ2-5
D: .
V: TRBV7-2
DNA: TGTGCCAGCAGCTTAGCCCGGGAGACCCAGTACTTC
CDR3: CASSLARETQYF

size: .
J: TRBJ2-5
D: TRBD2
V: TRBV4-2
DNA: TGTGCCAGCAGCCAAGATGTCGTGAGCGGGGGCACACAAGAGACCCAGTACTTC
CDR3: CASSQDVVSGGTQETQYF

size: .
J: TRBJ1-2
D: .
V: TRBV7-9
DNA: TGTGCCAGCAGCGGGAGGACCTGGACGTATGGCTACACCTTC
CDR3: CASSGRTWTYGYTF

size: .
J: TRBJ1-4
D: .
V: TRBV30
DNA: TGTGCCTGGAGGGGGCCTGACAATGAAAAACTGTTTTTT
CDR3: CAWRGPDNEKLFF

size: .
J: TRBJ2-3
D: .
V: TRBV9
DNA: TGTGCCAGCAGCGTAGTGTCAGGGGGGAGCACAGATACGCAGTATTTT
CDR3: CASSVVSGGSTDTQYF

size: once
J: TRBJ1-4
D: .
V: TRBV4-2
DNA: TGTGCCAGCAGCCAAGAATCCACCTTTGGAGAGGAAAAACTGTTTTTT
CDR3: CASSQESTFGEEKLFF

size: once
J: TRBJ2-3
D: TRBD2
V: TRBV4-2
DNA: TGTGCCAGCAGCCAACTCACTAGCGGGGGGAACACAGATACGCAGTATTTT
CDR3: CASSQLTSGGNTDTQYF

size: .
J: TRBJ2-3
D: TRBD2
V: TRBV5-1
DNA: TGCGCCAGCAGCTCAGCGGGGGGGAGCACAGATACGCAGTATTTT
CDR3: CASSSAGGSTDTQYF

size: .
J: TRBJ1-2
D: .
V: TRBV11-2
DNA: TGTGCCAGCAGCTTGGAAAACAGGCTCTATGGCTACACCTTC
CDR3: CASSLENRLYGYTF

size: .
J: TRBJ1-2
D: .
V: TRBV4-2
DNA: TGTGCCAGCAGCCATCGGGGCAGGGGTGTCACTAACTATGGCTACACCTTC
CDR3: CASSHRGRGVTNYGYTF

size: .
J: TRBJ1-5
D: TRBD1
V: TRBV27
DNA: TGTGCCAGCAGTTTTCTGTCGACAGGGGTCAATCAGCCCCAGCATTTT
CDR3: CASSFLSTGVNQPQHF

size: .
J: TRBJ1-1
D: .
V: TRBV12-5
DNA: TGTGCTAGTGGCCCCGACAATCCCACTGAAGCTTTCTTT
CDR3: CASGPDNPTEAFF

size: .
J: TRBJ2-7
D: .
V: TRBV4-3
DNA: TGCGCCAGCAGCCAAGGATTTTTGACGGGGGCCTACGAGCAGTACTTC
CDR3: CASSQGFLTGAYEQYF

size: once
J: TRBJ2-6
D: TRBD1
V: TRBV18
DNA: TGTGCCAGCTCACCACGGGGACAGACCTCTGGGGCCAACGTCCTGACTTTC
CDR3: CASSPRGQTSGANVLTF

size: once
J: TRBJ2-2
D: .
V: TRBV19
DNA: TGTGCCAGTAGTACCCACACCAGGGTCCCTACCGGGGAGCTGTTTTTT
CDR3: CASSTHTRVPTGELFF

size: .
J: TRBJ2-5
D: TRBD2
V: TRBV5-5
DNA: TGTGCCAGCAGCTTTAGGCGGGGGGCTACCCGGGAGACCCAGTACTTC
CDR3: CASSFRRGATRETQYF

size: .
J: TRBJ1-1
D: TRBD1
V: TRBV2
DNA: TGTGCCAGCAGTCTCCGAGCCGAGGGGGCGTCGGACACGGCTTTCTTT
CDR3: CASSLRAEGASDTAFF

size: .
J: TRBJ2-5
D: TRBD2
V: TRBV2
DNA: TGTGCCAGCAAGATGATGACTAGCGGGGGGGTAAACCAAGAGACCCAGTACTTC
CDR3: CASKMMTSGGVNQETQYF

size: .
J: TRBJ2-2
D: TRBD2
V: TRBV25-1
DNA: TGTGCCAGCAGTGAAGGACTAGCGGGGGGGACTCACACCGGGGAGCTGTTTTTT
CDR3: CASSEGLAGGTHTGELFF

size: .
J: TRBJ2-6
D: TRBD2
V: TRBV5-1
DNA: TGCGCCAGCAGCACGGGACGGCGACTAGCGGGGGGAGGGGCCAACGTCCTGACTTTC
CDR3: CASSTGRRLAGGGANVLTF

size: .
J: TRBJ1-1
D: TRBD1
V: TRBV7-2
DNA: TGTGCCAGCAGCTTAACAGGGGTTTCGAACACTGAAGCTTTCTTT
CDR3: CASSLTGVSNTEAFF

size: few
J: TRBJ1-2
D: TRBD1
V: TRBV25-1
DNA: TGTGCCAGCAAGGGGGCGATCGAAGGGCCCTTCTTC
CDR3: CASKGAIEGPFF

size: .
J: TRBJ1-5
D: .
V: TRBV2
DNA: TGTGCCAGCAGTGAGGGGGACATGGGTCAGCCCCAGCATTTT
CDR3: CASSEGDMGQPQHF

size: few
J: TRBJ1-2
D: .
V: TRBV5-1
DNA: TGCGCCAGCAGCTTGAATCGTCCCACAGATAACTATGGCTACACCTTC
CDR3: CASSLNRPTDNYGYTF

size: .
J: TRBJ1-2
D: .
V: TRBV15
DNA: TGTGCCACCAGCAATCGAGGGTCTCAAGGCTACACCTTC
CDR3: CATSNRGSQGYTF

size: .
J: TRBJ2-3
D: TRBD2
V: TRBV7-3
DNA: TGTGCCAGCAGCTTGATTAGCGGGGGGGCAAATACGCAGTATTTT
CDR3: CASSLISGGANTQYF

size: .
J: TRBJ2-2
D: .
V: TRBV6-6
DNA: TGTGCCAGCAGCCACTCGGGCCGCGAGGGCACCGGGGAGCTGTTTTTT
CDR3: CASSHSGREGTGELFF